The T cell receptor beta chain under discussion was sequenced for a study of OX40 agonist ivuxolimab in advanced cancers. Findings and limits, study-wide: A proportion of nonresponders additionally exhibited low normalized T-cell clonal expansion.

The protocol was immunoSEQ multiplex PCR, while the TCRdb copy is restricted to in-frame clones and leaves out a portion. In the table there are about 75,000 clones, about 88% of which are singletons. Of note for this clone: Antigen unknown.

Germline V gene lookup returns CDR1 MNHEY and CDR2 SVGAGI. V lost 0 bases and J lost 7; bases outside the gene matches: 6. This CDR3 has 15 residues. The sample consisted of CD4+ or CD8+ T cells sorted from blood, taken in a trial of the OX40 agonist ivuxolimab. The source of this sequence is an adult with an advanced solid tumor such as melanoma, head and neck, liver or kidney cancer. The V and J genes are TRBV6-5 and TRBJ1-5, with 7 nucleotides matching TRBD1. The CDR3, as DNA: TGTGCCAGCAGTTACTCGAGGACAGGAGACCAGCCCCAGCATTTT. Translated, it gives CASSYSRTGDQPQHF.